This T cell receptor beta chain was captured in a study of T-cell memory formation after mild COVID-19. Study information: TCR clusters showed largely donor specificity. Whole-study findings and limits: Later expanders leaned CD4+, whereas day 15 to 85 contracting clones were balanced CD4/CD8. Contracting CD4+ clones lay largely in CM and EM, with CD8+ ones residing in EMRA. The appearance of some responding clones in pre-infection memory suggested that cross-reactive memory joined.

Between the trimmed V and J ends, which lost 8 bases and 1 base, there was a span of 17 bases. Germline V gene lookup returns CDR1 ENHRY and CDR2 SYGVKD. The CDR3 sequence is 16 residues long. TCRdb re-called the 5' RACE reads through MiXCR, storing one row per CDR3 protein. This sample yields 300,000 to 350,000 distinct CDR3 sequences, of which over 10% are seen a single time; 20% to 25% belongs to the top ten. Note on this clonotype: Its antigen remains unknown.

Sequenced: PBMCs or a T cell subset sorted from them (not recorded which). The TCR originated in a man between 18 and 29 years old who had mild COVID-19 (a few samples of this study predate the infection). Cell type and time point are not known. V and J are TRBV10-3 and TRBJ2-2, with D perhaps TRBD2 (6 bases). The CDR3 region is CAIGIDSGLNTGELFF. As DNA, the CDR3 is TGTGCCATCGGGATAGACAGCGGGCTGAACACCGGGGAGCTGTTTTTT.